Ten or more counts support the clone carrying this TCR beta chain. The antigen is unknown. The source of the sample is a study of CD8 T cells in ankylosing spondylitis. Notes on the study in general: Prior literature has documented some motif variants in synovial fluid and blood from reactive arthritis.

Between the trimmed V and J ends, which lost 3 bases and 4 bases, there was a span of 11 bases. CDR3 length: 14 amino acids. Per the germline V gene, CDR1 is SGDLS and CDR2 is YYNGEE. MiXCR, run by TCRdb on the 5' RACE reads, gives a single entry per CDR3 protein. The sample consists of approximately 43,000 distinct CDR3 sequences, more than 3% of them appearing once. Sequencing was performed on blood, either unsorted or a sorted T cell fraction (not recorded which). This receptor was identified in a female donor with ankylosing spondylitis or in good health (not recorded which). This chain links TRBV9 with TRBJ1-5, with D possibly TRBD1 on 6 matching bases. CDR3 sequence reads: CASSGIGQNQPQHF. As DNA, the CDR3 is TGTGCCAGCAGCGGAATTGGACAGAATCAGCCCCAGCATTTT.